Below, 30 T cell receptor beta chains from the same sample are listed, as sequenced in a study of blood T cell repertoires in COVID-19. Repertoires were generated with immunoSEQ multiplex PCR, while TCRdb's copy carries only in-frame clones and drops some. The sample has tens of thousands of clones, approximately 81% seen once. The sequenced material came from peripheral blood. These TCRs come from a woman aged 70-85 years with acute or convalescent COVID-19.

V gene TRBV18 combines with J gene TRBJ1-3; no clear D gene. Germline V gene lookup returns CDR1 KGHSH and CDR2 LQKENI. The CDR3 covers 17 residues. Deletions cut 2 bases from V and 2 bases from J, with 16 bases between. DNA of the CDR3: TGTGCCAGCTCACCAGTGCAGACCCCCGGGGCTGGAAACACCATATATTTT. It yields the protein CASSPVQTPGAGNTIYF.

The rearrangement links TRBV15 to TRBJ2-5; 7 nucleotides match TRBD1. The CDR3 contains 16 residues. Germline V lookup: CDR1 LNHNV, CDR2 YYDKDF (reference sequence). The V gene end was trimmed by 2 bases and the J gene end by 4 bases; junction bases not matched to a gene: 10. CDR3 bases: TGTGCCACCAGCAGACGATCAGGGGGAGCAGCAGAGACCCAGTACTTC. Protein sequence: CATSRRSGGAAETQYF.

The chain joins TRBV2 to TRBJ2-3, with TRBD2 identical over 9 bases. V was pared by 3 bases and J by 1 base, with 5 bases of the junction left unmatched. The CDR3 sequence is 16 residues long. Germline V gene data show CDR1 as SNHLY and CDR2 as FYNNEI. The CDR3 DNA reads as TGTGCCAGCAGTGACCGCGGCGGGAGGGGCACAGATACGCAGTATTTT. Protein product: CASSDRGGRGTDTQYF.

The CDR3 spells CASSDLAGGGSTEAFF. The CDR3 DNA reads TGTGCCAGCAGTGACCTGGCCGGCGGGGGTAGCACTGAAGCTTTCTTT. The rearrangement links TRBV6-4 to TRBJ1-1; D might be TRBD1 (5 bases). Trimming removed 2 bases at V and 4 bases at J, with 17 bases between. The germline CDR1 and CDR2 sequences are MRHNA and SNTAGT. The CDR3 is 16 residues long.

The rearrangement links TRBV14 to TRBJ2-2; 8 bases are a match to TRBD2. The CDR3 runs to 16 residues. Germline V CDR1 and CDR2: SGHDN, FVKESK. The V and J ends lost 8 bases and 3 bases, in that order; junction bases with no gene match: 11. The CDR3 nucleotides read TGTGCCAGCTGGGGGGTCAGCGGGAGTGACACCGGGGAGCTGTTTTTT. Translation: CASWGVSGSDTGELFF.

The DNA of the CDR3 is TGTGCCAGTAGGCCGGGACTTAACACCGGGGAGCTGTTTTTT. Translated, it gives CASRPGLNTGELFF. The genes are TRBV19 and TRBJ2-2, with D maybe TRBD2 (6 bases). Germline-derived CDR1 and CDR2 are LNHDA and SQIVND (reference sequence). This CDR3 is built from 14 residues. V lost 6 bases, J lost 2 bases, and 10 bases lay in between.

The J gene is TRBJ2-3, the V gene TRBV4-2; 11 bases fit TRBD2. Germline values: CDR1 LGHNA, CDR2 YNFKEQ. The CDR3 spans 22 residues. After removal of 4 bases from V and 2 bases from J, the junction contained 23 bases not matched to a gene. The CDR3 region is CASSRRLSGGASSTRDTDTQYF. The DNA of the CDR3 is TGTGCCAGCAGCCGTAGACTTAGCGGGGGGGCTTCGTCCACAAGAGACACAGATACGCAGTATTTT.

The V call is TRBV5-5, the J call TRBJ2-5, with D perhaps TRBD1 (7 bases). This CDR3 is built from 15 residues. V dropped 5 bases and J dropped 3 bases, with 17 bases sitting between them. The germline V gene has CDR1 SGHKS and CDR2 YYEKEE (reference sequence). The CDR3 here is CASRKRIRGEETQYF. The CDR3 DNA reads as TGTGCCAGCAGAAAAAGGATCAGGGGGGAAGAGACCCAGTACTTC.

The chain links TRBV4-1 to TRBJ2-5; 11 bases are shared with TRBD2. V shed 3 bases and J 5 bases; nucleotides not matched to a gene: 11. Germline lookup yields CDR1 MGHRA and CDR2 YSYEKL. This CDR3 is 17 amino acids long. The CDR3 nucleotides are TGCGCCAGCAGCCACCGACTAGCGGGGCCCTTAGGGGAGACCCAGTACTTC. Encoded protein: CASSHRLAGPLGETQYF.

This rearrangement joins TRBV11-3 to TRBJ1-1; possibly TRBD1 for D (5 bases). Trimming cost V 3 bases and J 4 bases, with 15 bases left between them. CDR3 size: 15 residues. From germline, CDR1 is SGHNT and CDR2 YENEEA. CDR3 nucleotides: TGTGCCAGCAGCTTCGGTACAGGTCCCGGCACTGAAGCTTTCTTT. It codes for CASSFGTGPGTEAFF.

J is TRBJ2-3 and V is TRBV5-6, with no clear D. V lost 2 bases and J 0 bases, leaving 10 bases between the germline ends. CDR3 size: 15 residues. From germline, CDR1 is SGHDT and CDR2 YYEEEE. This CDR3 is CASSFDSRSTDTQYF. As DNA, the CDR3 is TGTGCCAGCAGCTTTGATTCACGGAGCACAGATACGCAGTATTTT.

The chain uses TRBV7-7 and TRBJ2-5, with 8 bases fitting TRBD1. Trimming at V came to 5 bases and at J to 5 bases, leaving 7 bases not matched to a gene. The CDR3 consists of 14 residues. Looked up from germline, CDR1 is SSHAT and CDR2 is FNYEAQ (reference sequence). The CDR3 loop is CASSLDRDGETQYF. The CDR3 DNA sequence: TGTGCCAGCAGCCTGGACAGGGATGGTGAGACCCAGTACTTC.

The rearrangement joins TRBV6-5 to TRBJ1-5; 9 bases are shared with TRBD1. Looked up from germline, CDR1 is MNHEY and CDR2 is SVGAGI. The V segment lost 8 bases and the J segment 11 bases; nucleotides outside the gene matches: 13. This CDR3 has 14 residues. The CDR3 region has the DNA TGTGCCAGCCTGGGACAGGGCCAAGCACAAGCCCAGCATTTT. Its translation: CASLGQGQAQAQHF.

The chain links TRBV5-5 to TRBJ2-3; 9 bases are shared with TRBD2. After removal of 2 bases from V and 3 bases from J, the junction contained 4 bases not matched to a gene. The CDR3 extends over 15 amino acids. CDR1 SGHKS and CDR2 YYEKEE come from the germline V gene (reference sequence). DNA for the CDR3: TGTGCCAGCAGCTTCCAGGCGGGGGGGACAGATACGCAGTATTTT. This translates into CASSFQAGGTDTQYF. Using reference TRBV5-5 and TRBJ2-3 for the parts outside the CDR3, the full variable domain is DAGVTQSPTHLIKTRGQQVTLRCSPISGHKSVSWYQQVLGQGPQFIFQYYEKEERGRGNFPDRFSARQFPNYSSELNVNALLLGDSALYLCASSFQAGGTDTQYFGPGTRLTVL.

The CDR3 region is CASSPQGPGNTIYF. DNA of the CDR3: TGTGCCAGCAGTCCCCAGGGGCCTGGAAACACCATATATTTT. J is TRBJ1-3 and V is TRBV6-5; weak D call: TRBD1 (6 bases). The germline V gene encodes CDR1 MNHEY and CDR2 SVGAGI. Deletions cut 5 bases from V and 2 bases from J, with 10 bases between. The CDR3 is made up of 14 amino acids.

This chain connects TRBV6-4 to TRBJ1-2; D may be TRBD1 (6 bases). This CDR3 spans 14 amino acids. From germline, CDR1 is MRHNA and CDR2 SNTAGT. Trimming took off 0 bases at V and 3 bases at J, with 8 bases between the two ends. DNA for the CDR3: TGTGCCAGCAGTGACTCGGCAGGGGACTATGGCTACACCTTC. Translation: CASSDSAGDYGYTF.

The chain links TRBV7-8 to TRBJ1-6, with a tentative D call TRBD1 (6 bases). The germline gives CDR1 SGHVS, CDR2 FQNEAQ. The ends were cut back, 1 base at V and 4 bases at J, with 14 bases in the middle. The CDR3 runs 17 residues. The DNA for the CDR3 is TGTGCCAGCAGCTTAGTACAGTTTAGGGGGTATAATTCACCCCTCCACTTT. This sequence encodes CASSLVQFRGYNSPLHF.

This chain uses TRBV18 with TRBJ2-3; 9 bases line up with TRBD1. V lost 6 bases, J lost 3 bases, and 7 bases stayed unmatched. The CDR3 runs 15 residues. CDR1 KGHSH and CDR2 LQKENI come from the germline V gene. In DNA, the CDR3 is TGTGCCAGCTCGCCTCGGGACAGGGCGACAGATACGCAGTATTTT. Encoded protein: CASSPRDRATDTQYF. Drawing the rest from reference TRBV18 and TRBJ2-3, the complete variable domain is NAGVMQNPRHLVRRRGQEARLRCSPMKGHSHVYWYRQLPEEGLKFMVYLQKENIIDESGMPKERFSAEFPKEGPSILRIQQVVRGDSAAYFCASSPRDRATDTQYFGPGTRLTVL.

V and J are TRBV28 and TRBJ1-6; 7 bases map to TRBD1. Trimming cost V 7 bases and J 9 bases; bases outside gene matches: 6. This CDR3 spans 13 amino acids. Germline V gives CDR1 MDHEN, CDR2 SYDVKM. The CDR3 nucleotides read TGTGCCAGCATCACAGGGGACGCTTCACCCCTCCACTTT. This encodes CASITGDASPLHF. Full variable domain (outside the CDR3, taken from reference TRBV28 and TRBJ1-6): DVKVTQSSRYLVKRTGEKVFLECVQDMDHENMFWYRQDPGLGLRLIYFSYDVKMKEKGDIPEGYSVSREKKERFSLILESASTNQTSMYLCASITGDASPLHFGNGTRLTVT.

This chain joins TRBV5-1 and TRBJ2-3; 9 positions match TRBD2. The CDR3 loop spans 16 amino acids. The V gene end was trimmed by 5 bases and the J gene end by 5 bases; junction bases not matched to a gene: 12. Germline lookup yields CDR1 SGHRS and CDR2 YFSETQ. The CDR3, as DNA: TGCGCCAGCAGGACGGGGCTAGCGGGGTCGGGAGATACGCAGTATTTT. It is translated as CASRTGLAGSGDTQYF.

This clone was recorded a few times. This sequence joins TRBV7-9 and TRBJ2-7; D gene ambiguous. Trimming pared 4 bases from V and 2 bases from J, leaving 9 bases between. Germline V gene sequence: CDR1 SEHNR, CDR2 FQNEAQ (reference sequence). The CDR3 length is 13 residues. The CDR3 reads CASSSAYTYEQYV. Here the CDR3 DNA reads TGTGCCAGCAGCTCAGCCTATACCTACGAGCAGTACGTC.

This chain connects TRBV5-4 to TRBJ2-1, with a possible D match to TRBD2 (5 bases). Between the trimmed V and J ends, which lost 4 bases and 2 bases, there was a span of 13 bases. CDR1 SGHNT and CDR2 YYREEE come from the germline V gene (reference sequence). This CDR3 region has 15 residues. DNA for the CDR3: TGTGCCAGCAGCCTCGCTAGCTACACCTACAATGAGCAGTTCTTC. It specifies CASSLASYTYNEQFF.

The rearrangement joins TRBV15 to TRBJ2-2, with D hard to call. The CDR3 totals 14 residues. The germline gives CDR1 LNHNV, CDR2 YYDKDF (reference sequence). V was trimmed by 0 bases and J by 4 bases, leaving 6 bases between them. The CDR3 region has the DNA TGTGCCACCAGCAGAGATCCTTCCACCGGGGAGCTGTTTTTT. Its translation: CATSRDPSTGELFF.

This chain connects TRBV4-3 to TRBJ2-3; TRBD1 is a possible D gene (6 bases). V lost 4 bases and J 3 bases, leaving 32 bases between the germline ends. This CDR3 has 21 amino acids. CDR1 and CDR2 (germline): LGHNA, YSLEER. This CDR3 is CASSLRIPLGRVGGATDTQYF. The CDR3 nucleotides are TGCGCCAGCAGCCTGAGAATACCCCTGGGTCGTGTAGGGGGAGCGACAGATACGCAGTATTTT.

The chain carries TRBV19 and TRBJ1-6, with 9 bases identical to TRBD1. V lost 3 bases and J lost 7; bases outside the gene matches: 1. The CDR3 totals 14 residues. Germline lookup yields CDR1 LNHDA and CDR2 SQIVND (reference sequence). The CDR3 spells CASSIGQGNSPLHF. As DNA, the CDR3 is TGTGCCAGTAGTATTGGACAGGGGAATTCACCCCTCCACTTT. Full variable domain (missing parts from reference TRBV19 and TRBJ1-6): DGGITQSPKYLFRKEGQNVTLSCEQNLNHDAMYWYRQDPGQGLRLIYYSQIVNDFQKGDIAEGYSVSREKKESFPLTVTSAQKNPTAFYLCASSIGQGNSPLHFGNGTRLTVT.

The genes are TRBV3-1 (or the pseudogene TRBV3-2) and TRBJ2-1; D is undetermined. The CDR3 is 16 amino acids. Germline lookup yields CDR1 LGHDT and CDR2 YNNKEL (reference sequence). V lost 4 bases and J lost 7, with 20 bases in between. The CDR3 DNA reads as TGTGCCAGCAGCCCCGGCGGCCCTGCAGTTGGGAATGAGCAGTTCTTC. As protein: CASSPGGPAVGNEQFF.

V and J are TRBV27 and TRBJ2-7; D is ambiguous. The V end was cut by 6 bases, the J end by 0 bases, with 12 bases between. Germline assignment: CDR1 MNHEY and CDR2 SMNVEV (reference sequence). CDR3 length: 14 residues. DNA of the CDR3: TGTGCCAGCAGCCGAGCTCTATCCTCCTACGAGCAGTACGTC. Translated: CASSRALSSYEQYV.

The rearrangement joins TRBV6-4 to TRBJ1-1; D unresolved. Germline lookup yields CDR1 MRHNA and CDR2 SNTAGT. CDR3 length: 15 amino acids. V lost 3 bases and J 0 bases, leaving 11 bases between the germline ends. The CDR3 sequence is CASSESQAMNTEAFF. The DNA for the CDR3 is TGTGCCAGCAGTGAGTCGCAGGCCATGAACACTGAAGCTTTCTTT.

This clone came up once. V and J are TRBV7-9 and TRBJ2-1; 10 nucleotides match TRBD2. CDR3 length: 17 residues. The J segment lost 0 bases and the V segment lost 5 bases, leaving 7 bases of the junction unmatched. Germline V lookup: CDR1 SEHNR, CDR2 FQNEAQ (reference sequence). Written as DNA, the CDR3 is TGTGCCAGCAGCCCCCGGACTAGCGGAAGCTCCTACAATGAGCAGTTCTTC. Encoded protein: CASSPRTSGSSYNEQFF.

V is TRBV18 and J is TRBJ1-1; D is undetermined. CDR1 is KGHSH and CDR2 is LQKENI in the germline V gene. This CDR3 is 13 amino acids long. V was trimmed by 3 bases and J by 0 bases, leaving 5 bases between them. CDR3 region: CASSPQMNTEAFF. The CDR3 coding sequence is TGTGCCAGCTCACCCCAGATGAACACTGAAGCTTTCTTT.